One and the same sample provided the 8 T cell receptor beta chains below, sequenced in a study of T cells in Graves' hyperthyroidism and ophthalmopathy. Regions amplified from RNA transcripts were the TCR beta CDR3 regions. TCR CDR3 regions were first amplified by RT-PCR with HTBI primers. Each CDR3 protein is one row after TCRdb ran MiXCR on the multiplex PCR reads. The table includes some 650,000 distinct CDR3 sequences, more than 15% detected once. Sequencing used blood. The receptors were gathered from a middle-aged woman with Graves' ophthalmopathy.

This clonotype was seen at least ten times. The chain employs TRBV30 and TRBJ1-3; D gene ambiguous. Between the trimmed V and J ends, which lost 2 bases and 2 bases, there was a span of 7 bases. Germline V lookup: CDR1 GTSNPN, CDR2 SVGIG (reference sequence). This CDR3 contains 13 residues. The CDR3 DNA is TGTGCCTGGAGTAGGGCTGCTGGAAACACCATATATTTT. Translating gives CAWSRAAGNTIYF.

Details on this clonotype: A much larger clone lies one base from this, so it may be a read error. The chain is built from TRBV29-1 and TRBJ2-7; perhaps TRBD1 as D (6 bases). There are 14 residues in the CDR3. The germline V and J ends were trimmed by 8 bases and 3 bases, with 20 bases remaining between them. Germline lookup yields CDR1 SQVTM and CDR2 ANQGSEA. The CDR3 coding sequence is TGCAGCATACAGGGAAGCCGATTGGGCTACGAGCAGTACTTC. Residues: CSIQGSRLGYEQYF.

This rearrangement joins TRBV6-1 to TRBJ2-1, with 10 bases that match TRBD2. The CDR3 consists of 18 residues. Germline CDR1 reads MNHNS; CDR2 reads SASEGT. J lost 9 bases, V lost 1 base, and 15 bases had no gene match. Here the CDR3 DNA reads TGTGCCAGCAGTGAAGATCCCAGCGGGGGGGCCGTTGATCGTGAGCAGTTCTTC. Its protein is CASSEDPSGGAVDREQFF.

This clonotype was observed many times. V and J are TRBV2 and TRBJ1-3; D possibly corresponds to TRBD1 (5 bases). The germline gives CDR1 SNHLY, CDR2 FYNNEI. V gave up 0 bases and J gave up 3 bases, with 15 bases separating them. The CDR3 totals 17 residues. Here the CDR3 DNA reads TGTGCCAGCAGTGAAGCTCGGGGGATACTACTTGGAAACACCATATATTTT. Residues: CASSEARGILLGNTIYF.

The chain links TRBV19 to TRBJ2-2, with 7 bases identical to TRBD1. Germline CDR1 LNHDA, CDR2 SQIVND (reference sequence). This CDR3 has 14 amino acids. V trimming: 8 bases; J trimming: 4 bases; junction bases outside the gene matches: 7. The CDR3 sequence is CASFQGVGTGELFF. CDR3 nucleotide sequence: TGTGCCAGTTTCCAGGGGGTGGGCACCGGGGAGCTGTTTTTT. Filled out from reference TRBV19 and TRBJ2-2, the complete variable domain reads DGGITQSPKYLFRKEGQNVTLSCEQNLNHDAMYWYRQDPGQGLRLIYYSQIVNDFQKGDIAEGYSVSREKKESFPLTVTSAQKNPTAFYLCASFQGVGTGELFFGEGSRLTVL.

This clonotype was detected only a few times. This chain uses TRBV29-1 with TRBJ1-2; no firm D call. Germline assignment: CDR1 SQVTM and CDR2 ANQGSEA. The length of the CDR3 is 12 residues. Trimming took 1 base from V and 8 from J, leaving 11 bases between them. The CDR3 DNA reads as TGCAGCGTTGAAGGCAGCTCCGGCGGCTACACCTTC. This codes for CSVEGSSGGYTF.

This sequence joins TRBV27 and TRBJ1-6; unclear D gene. CDR1 is MNHEY and CDR2 is SMNVEV in the germline V gene (reference sequence). The CDR3 extends over 15 amino acids. Deletions cut 2 bases from V and 7 bases from J, with 12 bases between. Here the CDR3 DNA reads TGTGCCAGCAGTTTACGGAGGAATCCCAATTCACCCCTCCACTTT. Its protein is CASSLRRNPNSPLHF.

This clonotype was observed many times. The V gene is TRBV11-2, the J gene TRBJ2-7; 11 positions match TRBD1. Germline V gene data show CDR1 as SGHAT and CDR2 as FQNNGV. V shed 1 base, J shed 6 bases, and the junction held 5 bases outside the gene matches. CDR3 length: 15 residues. CDR3 sequence reads: CASSLGWTGGGEQYF. The DNA of the CDR3 is TGTGCCAGCAGCTTAGGATGGACAGGGGGCGGCGAGCAGTACTTC. Full variable domain (missing parts from reference TRBV11-2 and TRBJ2-7): EAGVAQSPRYKIIEKRQSVAFWCNPISGHATLYWYQQILGQGPKLLIQFQNNGVVDDSQLPKDRFSAERLKGVDSTLKIQPAKLEDSAVYLCASSLGWTGGGEQYFGPGTRLTVT.